The present TCR beta chain was sequenced within a study of CD8 T cells in ankylosing spondylitis. This clonotype has a handful of counts. One entry per CDR3 protein results from TCRdb running MiXCR on the 5' RACE reads. The data contain around 150,000 distinct CDR3 sequences, roughly 31% of them singletons. The clonotype was recovered from a male donor with ankylosing spondylitis. Specimen: synovial fluid, either unsorted or a sorted T cell fraction (not recorded which).

The CDR3 region has the DNA TGTGCCAGTAGGGGGTCCCCGTACAATGAGCAGTTCTTC. Amino acid sequence: CASRGSPYNEQFF. This chain connects TRBV19 to TRBJ2-1; D remains unclear. Germline V lookup: CDR1 LNHDA, CDR2 SQIVND (reference sequence). Trimming removed 6 bases from V and 4 bases from J, with 10 bases in between. The CDR3 has 13 residues.